This T cell receptor beta chain was retrieved from a study of CD8+CD57+ T cells in acquired aplastic anemia. CDR3 and TCR beta VDJ profiling relied on genomic DNA as the template. In TCRdb, the reads were re-called with MiXCR into one record per CDR3 protein. Found here are about 81,000 distinct CDR3 sequences, approximately 46% of them singletons; the top ten hold approximately 61%. Study conclusions and caveats: Patients and controls turned out to have 25 to 35 CD8+ CDR3 sequences in common. For CD8+ Simpson's diversity, patients and controls showed no significant difference.

This clonotype was observed at least ten times. Its antigen is unknown. The receptor comes from a human donor in good health, serving as a control. The specimen sequenced was sorted CD4+, CD8+, or CD8+CD57+ T cells (not recorded which) from PBMCs.

The CDR3 nucleotides are TGCAGTGCTAGTGGTGGCGCGGGGCGGGAAAAACTGTTTTTT. Protein: CSASGGAGREKLFF. This chain connects TRBV20-1 to TRBJ1-4, with D possibly being TRBD1 (5 bases). Per germline, CDR1 DFQATT and CDR2 SNEGSKA (reference sequence). The V gene lost 3 bases and the J gene lost 8 bases, with 16 bases spanning the gap. The CDR3 sequence is 14 residues long.